This entry describes one T cell receptor (beta chain). Using its own MiXCR run on the PCR reads, TCRdb lists one record per CDR3 protein. The data hold about 19,000 distinct CDR3 sequences, with roughly 50% observed a single time. The data were taken from a study of CD4 and CD8 cells across lung adenocarcinoma regions. Germline CDR1 is MGHDK and CDR2 is SYGVNS. The CDR3 is 13 amino acids. The specimen was CD4+ T cells from the margin of a lung tumor. The sequence was collected from a male donor with lung adenocarcinoma. The CD4 and CD8 labels of this study may be unreliable. The chain has TRBV25-1 and TRBJ2-3; TRBD1 is a possible D gene (5 bases). The end of the DNA aligns better with TRBJ2-7, so the J call may be wrong. Here the CDR3 DNA reads TGTGCCAGGGGGCTGAGAGCCAAAGATACGCAGTACTTC. It yields the protein CARGLRAKDTQYF.